What follows are 3 T cell receptor beta chains derived from one specimen sequenced in a study of CD8 T cell repertoires and HIV-1 epitope variants. Generated by immunoSEQ multiplex PCR, the TCRdb table keeps only in-frame clones and is missing some. The repertoire holds about 5,500 clones, with under 80% as singletons. These receptors have no known antigen. The sample was cultured CD8+ T cells derived from PBMCs. The receptors were gathered from a male donor with HIV.

The J gene is TRBJ2-7, the V gene TRBV7-9; D not resolved. The germline V and J ends were trimmed by 5 bases and 2 bases, with 10 bases remaining between them. From germline, CDR1 is SEHNR and CDR2 FQNEAQ (reference sequence). The CDR3 length is 13 residues. This CDR3 reads CASSQSTAYEQYF. In DNA, the CDR3 is TGTGCCAGCAGCCAATCAACCGCCTACGAGCAGTACTTC.

V gene TRBV28 combines with J gene TRBJ1-1; 9 bases align to TRBD1. The CDR3 is 13 amino acids. Trimming removed 4 bases from V and 4 bases from J; junction bases left unmatched: 1. Germline values: CDR1 MDHEN, CDR2 SYDVKM. The CDR3: CASSWDRATEAFF. The CDR3 DNA is TGTGCCAGCAGTTGGGACAGGGCCACTGAAGCTTTCTTT.

The V and J genes are TRBV13 and TRBJ1-2; no clear D gene. The V gene's germline CDR1 is PRHDT and CDR2 FYEKMQ (reference sequence). The CDR3 has 13 residues. Trimming cost V 1 base and J 6 bases, with 9 bases left between them. The CDR3 here is CASSLEGIDGYTF. CDR3 nucleotides: TGTGCCAGCAGCTTAGAAGGGATCGATGGCTACACCTTC. Complete variable domain (other parts from reference TRBV13 and TRBJ1-2): AAGVIQSPRHLIKEKRETATLKCYPIPRHDTVYWYQQGPGQDPQFLISFYEKMQSDKGSIPDRFSAQQFSDYHSELNMSSLELGDSALYFCASSLEGIDGYTFGSGTRLTVV.